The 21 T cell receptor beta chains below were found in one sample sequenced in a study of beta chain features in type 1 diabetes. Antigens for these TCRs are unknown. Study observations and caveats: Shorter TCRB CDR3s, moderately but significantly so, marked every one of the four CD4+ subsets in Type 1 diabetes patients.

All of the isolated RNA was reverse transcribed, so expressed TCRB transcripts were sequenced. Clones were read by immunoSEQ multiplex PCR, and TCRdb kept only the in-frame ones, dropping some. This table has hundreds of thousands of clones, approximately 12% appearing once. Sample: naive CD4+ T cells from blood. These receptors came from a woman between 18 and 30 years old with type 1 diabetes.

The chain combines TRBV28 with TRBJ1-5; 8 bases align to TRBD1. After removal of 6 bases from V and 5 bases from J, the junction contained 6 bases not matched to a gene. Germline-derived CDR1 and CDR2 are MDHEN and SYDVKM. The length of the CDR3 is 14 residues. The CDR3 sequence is CASSRQGSDQPQHF. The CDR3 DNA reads TGTGCCAGCAGCAGACAGGGGTCAGATCAGCCCCAGCATTTT.

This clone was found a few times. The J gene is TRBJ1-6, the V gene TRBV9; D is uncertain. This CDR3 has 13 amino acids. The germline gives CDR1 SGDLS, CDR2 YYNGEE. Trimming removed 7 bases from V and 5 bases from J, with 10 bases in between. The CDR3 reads CASRRADNSPLHF. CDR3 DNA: TGTGCCAGCCGGCGCGCGGATAATTCACCCCTCCACTTT.

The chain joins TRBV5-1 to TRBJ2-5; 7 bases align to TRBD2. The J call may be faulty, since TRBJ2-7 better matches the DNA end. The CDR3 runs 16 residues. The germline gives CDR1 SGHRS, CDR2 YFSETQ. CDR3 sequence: CASSLANWGGTYEQYF. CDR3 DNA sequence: TGCGCCAGCAGCTTGGCCAATTGGGGGGGGACCTACGAGCAGTACTTC.

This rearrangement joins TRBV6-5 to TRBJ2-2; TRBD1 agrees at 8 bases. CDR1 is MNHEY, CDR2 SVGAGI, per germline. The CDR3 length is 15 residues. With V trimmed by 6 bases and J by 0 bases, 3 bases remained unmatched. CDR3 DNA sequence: TGTGCCAGCAGGGGACAGGCTGCGAACACCGGGGAGCTGTTTTTT. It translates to CASRGQAANTGELFF.

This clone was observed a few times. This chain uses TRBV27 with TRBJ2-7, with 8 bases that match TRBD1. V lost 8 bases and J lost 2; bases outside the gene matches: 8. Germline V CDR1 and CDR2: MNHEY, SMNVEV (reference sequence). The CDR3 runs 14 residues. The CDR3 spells CASQRSGGAYEQYF. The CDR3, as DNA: TGTGCCAGCCAGAGGTCAGGGGGCGCCTACGAGCAGTACTTC.

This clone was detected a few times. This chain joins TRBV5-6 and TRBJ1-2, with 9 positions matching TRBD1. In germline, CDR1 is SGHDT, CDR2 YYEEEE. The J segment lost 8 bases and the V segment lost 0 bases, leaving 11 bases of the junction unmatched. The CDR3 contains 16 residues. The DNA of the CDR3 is TGTGCCAGCAGCTTGGGGGCACCCCAGACAGGGGGAGGCTACACCTTC. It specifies CASSLGAPQTGGGYTF.

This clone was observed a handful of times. The CDR3 spells CASSTSYRRYF. The CDR3 bases are TGTGCCAGCAGCACGTCCTACAGGCGGTACTTC. The V call is TRBV5-8, the J call TRBJ2-7; perhaps TRBD1 as D (5 bases). The CDR3 sequence is 11 residues long. Germline V CDR1 and CDR2: SGHTS, YDEGEE. The V and J ends lost 4 bases and 12 bases respectively, with 14 bases between them.

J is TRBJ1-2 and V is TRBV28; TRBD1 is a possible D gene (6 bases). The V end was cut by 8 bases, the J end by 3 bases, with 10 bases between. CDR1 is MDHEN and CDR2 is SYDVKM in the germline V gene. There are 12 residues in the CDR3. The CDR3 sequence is CASDTGYYGYTF. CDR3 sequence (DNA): TGTGCCAGCGACACAGGGTACTATGGCTACACCTTC.

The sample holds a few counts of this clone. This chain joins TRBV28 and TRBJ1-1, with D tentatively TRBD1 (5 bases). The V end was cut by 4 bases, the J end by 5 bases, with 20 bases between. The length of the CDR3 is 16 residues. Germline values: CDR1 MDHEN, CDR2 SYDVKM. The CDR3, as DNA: TGTGCCAGCAGTTCAGTGGGGGGGGTGAGGAGAACTGAAGCTTTCTTT. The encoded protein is CASSSVGGVRRTEAFF.

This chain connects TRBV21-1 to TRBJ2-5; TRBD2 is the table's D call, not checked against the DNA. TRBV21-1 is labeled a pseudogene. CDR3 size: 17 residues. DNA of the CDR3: TGTGCCAGCAGCAAAGGGGACCCAGCGGGAGGGCCTGGGGCCCAGTACTTC. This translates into CASSKGDPAGGPGAQYF.

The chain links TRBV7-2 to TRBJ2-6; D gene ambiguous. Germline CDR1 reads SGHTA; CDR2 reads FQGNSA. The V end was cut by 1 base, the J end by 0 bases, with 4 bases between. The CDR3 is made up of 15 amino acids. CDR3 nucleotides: TGTGCCAGCAGCTTAGAGCCCTCTGGGGCCAACGTCCTGACTTTC. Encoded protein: CASSLEPSGANVLTF.

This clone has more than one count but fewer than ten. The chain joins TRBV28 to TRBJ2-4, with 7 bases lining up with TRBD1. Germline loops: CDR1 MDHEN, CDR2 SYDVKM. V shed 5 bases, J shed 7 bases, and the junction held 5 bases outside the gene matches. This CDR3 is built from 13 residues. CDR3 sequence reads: CASSDGQVNIQYF. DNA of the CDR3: TGTGCCAGCAGTGATGGACAGGTGAACATTCAGTACTTC. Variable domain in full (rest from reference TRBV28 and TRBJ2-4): DVKVTQSSRYLVKRTGEKVFLECVQDMDHENMFWYRQDPGLGLRLIYFSYDVKMKEKGDIPEGYSVSREKKERFSLILESASTNQTSMYLCASSDGQVNIQYFGAGTRLSVL.

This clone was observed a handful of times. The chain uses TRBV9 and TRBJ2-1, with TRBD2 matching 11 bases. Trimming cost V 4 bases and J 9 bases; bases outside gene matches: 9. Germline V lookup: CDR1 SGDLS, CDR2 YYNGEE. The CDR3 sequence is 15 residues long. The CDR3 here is CASSLLAGGWGEQFF. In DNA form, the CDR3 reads TGTGCCAGCAGCCTTCTAGCGGGGGGCTGGGGTGAGCAGTTCTTC.

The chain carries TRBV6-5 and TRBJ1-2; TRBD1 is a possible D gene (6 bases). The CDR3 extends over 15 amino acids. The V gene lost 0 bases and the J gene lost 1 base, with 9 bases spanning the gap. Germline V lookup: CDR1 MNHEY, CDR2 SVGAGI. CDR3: CASSYSGGLNYGYTF. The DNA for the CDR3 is TGTGCCAGCAGTTACTCCGGGGGGCTTAACTATGGCTACACCTTC.

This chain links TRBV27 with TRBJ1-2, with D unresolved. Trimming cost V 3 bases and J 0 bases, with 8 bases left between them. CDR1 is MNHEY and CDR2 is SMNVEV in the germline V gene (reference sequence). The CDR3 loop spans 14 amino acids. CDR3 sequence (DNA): TGTGCCAGCAGTTTTTCGGGAGCTAACTATGGCTACACCTTC. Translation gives CASSFSGANYGYTF.

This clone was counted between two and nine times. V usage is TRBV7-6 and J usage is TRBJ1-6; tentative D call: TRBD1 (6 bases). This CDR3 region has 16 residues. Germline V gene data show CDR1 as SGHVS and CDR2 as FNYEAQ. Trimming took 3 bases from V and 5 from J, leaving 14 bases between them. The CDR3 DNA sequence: TGTGCCAGCAGCTTGAACGCCAGGGGTAATAATTCACCCCTCCACTTT. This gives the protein CASSLNARGNNSPLHF.

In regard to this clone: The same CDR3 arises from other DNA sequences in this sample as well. CDR3 nucleotide sequence: TGTGCCAGTAGTATTGGGCAGCTGAACACTGAAGCTTTCTTT. Protein: CASSIGQLNTEAFF. V is TRBV19 and J is TRBJ1-1; no definite D call. Trimming took off 3 bases at V and 0 bases at J, with 8 bases between the two ends. Per the germline V gene, CDR1 is LNHDA and CDR2 is SQIVND (reference sequence). This CDR3 comprises 14 residues.

The CDR3 coding sequence is TGTGCCAGCAGCTTAGCGGGAGGCTCTGGGGCCAACGTCCTGACTTTC. Amino acids: CASSLAGGSGANVLTF. V and J are TRBV7-2 and TRBJ2-6, with D maybe TRBD2 (6 bases). The CDR3 is made up of 16 amino acids. Per the germline V gene, CDR1 is SGHTA and CDR2 is FQGNSA. V gave up 0 bases and J gave up 0 bases, with 6 bases separating them.

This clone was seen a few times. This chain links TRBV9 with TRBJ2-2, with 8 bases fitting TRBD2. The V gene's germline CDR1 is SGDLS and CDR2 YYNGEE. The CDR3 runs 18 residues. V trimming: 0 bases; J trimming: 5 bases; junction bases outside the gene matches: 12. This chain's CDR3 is CASSVAPTSGGGTGELFF. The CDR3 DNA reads TGTGCCAGCAGCGTAGCCCCTACTAGCGGAGGAGGTACCGGGGAGCTGTTTTTT. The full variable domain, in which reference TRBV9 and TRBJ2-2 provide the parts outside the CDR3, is DSGVTQTPKHLITATGQRVTLRCSPRSGDLSVYWYQQSLDQGLQFLIQYYNGEERAKGNILERFSAQQFPDLHSELNLSSLELGDSALYFCASSVAPTSGGGTGELFFGEGSRLTVL.

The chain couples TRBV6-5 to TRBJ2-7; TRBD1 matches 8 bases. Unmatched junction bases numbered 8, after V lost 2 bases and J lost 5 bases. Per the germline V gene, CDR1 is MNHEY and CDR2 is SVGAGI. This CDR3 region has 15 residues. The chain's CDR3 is CASSYRGTGVNEQYF. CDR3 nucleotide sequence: TGTGCCAGCAGTTACCGGGGGACAGGCGTCAACGAGCAGTACTTC.

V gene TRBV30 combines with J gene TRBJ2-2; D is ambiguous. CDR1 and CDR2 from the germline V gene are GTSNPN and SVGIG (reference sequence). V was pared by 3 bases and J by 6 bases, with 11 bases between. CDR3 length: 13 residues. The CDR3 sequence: CAWRPGSAGELFF. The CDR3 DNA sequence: TGTGCCTGGAGGCCCGGTTCGGCCGGGGAGCTGTTTTTT.